A selection of T cell receptor beta chains follows, all from one sample in a study of cytotoxic CD8 clonotypes in ibrutinib-treated CLL. The repertoire was sequenced with immunoSEQ multiplex PCR; TCRdb's copy has only in-frame clones and lacks some. The table shows about 17,000 clones, with about 86% occurring only once. The material sequenced was PBMCs, taken before ibrutinib treatment. The receptor source for this set is a human donor with chronic lymphocytic leukemia. The conserved cysteine and the conserved F or W are not part of the CDR3 here.

ASSQTAGAVYEQY 13 TRBV14
ASRLGGGWTEAF 12 TRBV13
ASSLGYHEQY 10 TRBV7-2
ASSVGQLGLGNTIY 14 TRBV9
ASSPTATSGRRGPYEQY 17 TRBV4-2
ASSSGTATGNTIY 13 TRBV7-9
ASSGRGGGTGELF 13 TRBV19
ASSLTSGTDTQY 12 TRBV7-3
ASSLNPGSLYEQY 13 TRBV7-9
ASSIATSGRFGSSYEQY 17 TRBV19
ASSLQPAGGSYEQY 14 TRBV27
ASSFTTAGTGELF 13 TRBV11-2
ASSLGQGAYEQY 12 TRBV5-4
ASRRGPASTDTQY 13 TRBV2
AWNPGLETQY 10 TRBV30